The entry below gives a single TCR beta chain sequence along with its context. This clonotype has ten or more counts. Its antigen has not been determined. One base away there is no much larger clone; base qualities are not given. Including the terminal cysteine and phenylalanine, the CDR3 comprises 14 residues. The sequence is cut down to CDR3 DNA, 42 bases in frame from base 1. The germline V gene yields SGHVS for CDR1 and FNYEAQ for CDR2. Germline trimming: 5 bases from V, 2 bases from J; junction bases outside gene matches: 2. The sample belongs to a study of T cells in Graves' hyperthyroidism and ophthalmopathy (dated by TCRdb to about 2019). About the full investigation: Peripheral blood samples were taken at initial diagnosis, before any treatment was given. A discovery cohort of about 95 patients, about 43 with Graves' ophthalmopathy and more than 55 with stable Graves' hyperthyroidism, was used to find distinguishing TCR V-J signatures. Prospective prediction of ophthalmopathy was tested in an independent validation cohort of 18 to 20 hyperthyroidism patients and 15 to 17 patients who later progressed to ophthalmopathy. For training and testing, the 100 or so patients in the discovery cohort were randomly divided in a 7:3 ratio. Thyroid tissue and blood T-cell repertoires from several Graves' hyperthyroidism patients were also compared in the study. Following sampling, methimazole starting at 30 mg daily was given to hyperthyroidism patients, and high-dose intravenous methylprednisolone was given to ophthalmopathy patients. The paper reports TCR Vbeta CDR3 sequencing of some 140 peripheral blood samples: over 40 ophthalmopathy, under 80 hyperthyroidism and approximately 17 progressor patients. Overall study results and their limits: No statistical method was used to fix the sample size in advance, and group allocation was not hidden from the investigators. In cross-validation, a model built on a 13 V-J signature told ophthalmopathy apart from stable hyperthyroidism with 87.88% sensitivity and around 81% specificity, and in testing the same model reached 80%/75%. Blood samples also contained most of the expanded thyroid clonotypes (frequency above 0.001), which suggests that blood repertoires may reflect thyroid immune responses. In validation, the model predicted progression to ophthalmopathy with around 71% sensitivity and roughly 75% specificity, a median of 6.5 months before onset.

Hyperthyroidism patients were newly diagnosed, had a disease duration of under 2 months, and were aged 18 to 65 years. The study excluded patients with uncontrolled infections, other autoimmune diseases, pregnancy or lactation. Clinical symptoms, serum thyroxine and TRAb, thyroid ultrasound, and orbital computed tomography formed the basis for the diagnoses. Blood from progressor patients was drawn when they were first diagnosed with hyperthyroidism, before any ophthalmopathy symptoms appeared. PBMCs were isolated from about 10 ml of fresh peripheral blood by Ficoll-Paque density gradient centrifugation. Progressor patients were defined as those initially diagnosed with Graves' hyperthyroidism in whom ophthalmopathy developed during follow-up. Trizol reagent was used to extract total RNA, and RNA quality was then checked on an Agilent 2100 Bioanalyzer. The TCR beta CDR3 regions were amplified from the RNA transcripts. A first-round RT-PCR of the TCR CDR3 used the HTBI primer set with the Qiagen OneStep RT-PCR kit. The libraries were constructed in a second round of multiplex PCR and then size-selected and purified. Libraries were sequenced paired-end with 100 bp reads on an Illumina HiSeq2000. The authors' pipeline ran thus. SOAPnuke was used to process the raw data, throwing out any read that contained adapters or uncalled bases, had a mean Phred below 15, or lacked an exact constant-primer or identifier match. High-quality paired reads were merged with COPE v1.2.5, and unique nucleotide sequences were defined as clonotypes. Clonotypes were aligned to IMGT TRBV, TRBD and TRBJ reference segments using MiTCR v1.1. Only V-J combinations with frequency above 0.0001, covering roughly 99% of repertoires, were analysed. A TCS score was defined as the ratio of F50 (clonal expansion) to E x V (chaos), with BLOSUM62-based TCRdist applied between CDR3 peptides within each V-J. Welch's t-statistics and random forest reduced around 520 V-J features to 10 to 15, which were used in a naive Bayes classifier (R e1071). Clones were called with MiXCR by TCRdb after fastp trimmed the public reads at Q25, and only in-frame beta chains were retained. Each CDR3 protein gets just one entry, which takes the most common genes and DNA from the rows behind it. The V and J calls here are based on TCRdb, not the publication. The sample includes hundreds of thousands of distinct CDR3 sequences, with around 19% observed a single time. Over 15% of the sample belongs to the ten largest clones.

Sequenced sample: blood. The clonotype originates from a woman in her 50s with Graves' hyperthyroidism that later progressed to Graves' ophthalmopathy. Recombination connected TRBV7-6 to TRBJ2-1; 8 of the junction bases match TRBD1. In nucleotides, the sequence is TGTGCCAGCAGCCGACAGGGGACCTACAATGAGCAGTTCTTC. Its translation is CASSRQGTYNEQFF.